Listed below are T cell receptor beta chains from one sample, sequenced in a study of cytomegalovirus exposure and HLA in healthy donors. TCRdb keeps only in-frame clones here, not all; method: immunoSEQ multiplex PCR. The repertoire shows tens of thousands of clones; the top ten hold 2.5% to 3%. Specimen: PBMCs. These receptors were taken from a man between 40 and 49 years old in good health and CMV-seronegative. The CDR3 runs from the conserved cysteine through the conserved F or W. The D gene is left open where the match is weak. Not all rows give a size; the values are once, few, many and, for expanded clones, a class.

D,J,V,size,DNA,CDR3
TRBD1,TRBJ1-1,TRBV6-1,medium-sized,TGTGCCAGCAGTGGGTGGGACAGGGCGGAGACTGAAGCTTTCTTT,CASSGWDRAETEAFF
NA,TRBJ2-7,TRBV10-1,NA,TGCGCCAGCAGGGGGACATTAGAGCAGTACTTC,CASRGTLEQYF
NA,TRBJ2-1,TRBV19,NA,TGTGCCAGTAGTATAGTTGCAGGATCAGGGTCCTACAATGAGCAGTTCTTC,CASSIVAGSGSYNEQFF
TRBD2,TRBJ2-3,TRBV5-6,NA,TGTGCCAGCAGCTTGCGGGGGGGCACAGATACGCAGTATTTT,CASSLRGGTDTQYF
NA,TRBJ2-3,TRBV7-9,NA,TGTGCCAGCAGCCAACAGCGGAGCACAGATACGCAGTATTTT,CASSQQRSTDTQYF
TRBD1,TRBJ1-6,TRBV5-1,NA,TGCGCCAGCAGCTTAGGGGGCAGAGGGATGAGTTCACCCCTCCACTTT,CASSLGGRGMSSPLHF
NA,TRBJ2-2,TRBV27,NA,TGTGCCAGCAGTTTATCTCGTAACGGGGAGCTGTTTTTT,CASSLSRNGELFF
TRBD1,TRBJ1-1,TRBV28,NA,TGTGCCAGCAGTCCCTGGGACAGCGTTACAATGAACACTGAAGCTTTCTTT,CASSPWDSVTMNTEAFF
TRBD1,TRBJ1-6,TRBV7-9,NA,TGTGCCAGCAGCGCGAACACAGGGGGCGATTCACCCCTCCACTTT,CASSANTGGDSPLHF
NA,TRBJ2-2,TRBV2,NA,TGTGCCAGCAGTGAGACTGGATACAACACCGGGGAGCTGTTTTTT,CASSETGYNTGELFF